Listed below are T cell receptor beta chains from one sample, sequenced in a study of memory CD4+ T cells and cytomegalovirus serostatus. Libraries were prepared by immunoSEQ multiplex PCR; TCRdb keeps only in-frame clonotypes and omits some of them. The table shows tens of thousands of clones, with about 76% occurring only once. Input material: memory CD4+ T cells from blood. The receptor set was obtained from an adult in good health and CMV-seropositive. CDR3s include the opening cysteine and the closing phenylalanine or tryptophan. The D gene is left open where the match is weak. Rows give clone size only sometimes, using once, few, many, or a class for an expanded clone.

D gene	V gene	J gene	clone size	CDR3 DNA	CDR3 protein
TRBD2	TRBV11-2	TRBJ2-5	-	TGTGCCAGCTCGACGGGAGGGCGGGAGACCCAGTACTTC	CASSTGGRETQYF
-	TRBV21-1	TRBJ2-5	-	TGTGCCAGCAGCAAAAGAAAGAGGGGGACTAGCGGGACCCCCCAAGAGACCCAGTACTTC	CASSKRKRGTSGTPQETQYF
-	TRBV6-1	TRBJ2-4	-	TGTGCCAGCAGTGGGCAAAGCATTCAGTACTTC	CASSGQSIQYF
-	TRBV10-3	TRBJ1-6	-	TGTGCCATCAATGGGCAGGGGAATTCACCCCTCCACTTT	CAINGQGNSPLHF
-	TRBV9	TRBJ2-5	-	TGTGCCAGCAGCGTAGGTCCCTCCCAAGAGACCCAGTACTTC	CASSVGPSQETQYF
-	TRBV27	TRBJ2-2	-	TGTGCCAGCAGTATCCAGGTGGGGCCGACCGGGGAGCTGTTTTTT	CASSIQVGPTGELFF
-	TRBV7-8	TRBJ1-3	-	TGTGCCAGCAGCACCAGGTCAGGGACTGGAAACACCATATATTTT	CASSTRSGTGNTIYF
-	TRBV28	TRBJ2-2	once	TGTGCCACCCCGGGAGTTCTGCCCGGGGAGCTGTTTTTT	CATPGVLPGELFF
-	TRBV5-5	TRBJ2-3	-	TGTGCCAGCAGCTGGGGGCAGGGAGGCACAGATACGCAGTATTTT	CASSWGQGGTDTQYF
-	TRBV10-1	TRBJ2-7	-	TGCGCCAGCAGTGTGCTAAGGGGGACCACCTACTCCTACGAGCAGTACTTC	CASSVLRGTTYSYEQYF
TRBD1	TRBV9	TRBJ1-2	-	TGTGCCAGCAGCGTATCATCGGACAGGGGGCTAGGGTGCACCTTC	CASSVSSDRGLGCTF
-	TRBV4-1	TRBJ1-2	-	TGCGCCAGCAGCCACCCCATACCTAACTATGGCTACACCTTC	CASSHPIPNYGYTF
-	TRBV28	TRBJ1-3	-	TGTGCCAGCAGTTTAATTAGCTCTGGAAACACCATATATTTT	CASSLISSGNTIYF
TRBD2	TRBV5-1	TRBJ2-7	many	TGCGCCAGCAGCTTGGCTAGCGGTGCCGAGCAGTACTTC	CASSLASGAEQYF
TRBD1	TRBV4-1	TRBJ1-5	-	TGCGCCAGCAGCCAAGAGTTGACAGGGAGGACAGATCAGCCCCAGCATTTT	CASSQELTGRTDQPQHF
-	TRBV7-9	TRBJ2-1	once	TGTGCCAGCAGCCGAGGGGGAAATGAGCAGTTCTTC	CASSRGGNEQFF
-	TRBV2	TRBJ2-5	-	TGTGCCAGCAGCCCCTCGGCTAGCCGCCAAGAGACCCAGTACTTC	CASSPSASRQETQYF
TRBD1	TRBV6-1	TRBJ1-2	few	TGTGCCAGCAGTGTGGGCGGGACAGCGGATACCTTC	CASSVGGTADTF
-	TRBV6-5	TRBJ1-2	-	TGTGCCAGCAGCGAAGGGGACTATGGCTACACCTTC	CASSEGDYGYTF
-	TRBV11-2	TRBJ2-3	-	TGTGCCAGCAGCTTAGTTGCGGATAGCACAGATACGCAGTATTTT	CASSLVADSTDTQYF
-	TRBV14	TRBJ2-1	-	TGTGCCAGCAGCCCCATCAGTTCCCGCTCCTACAATGAGCAGTTCTTC	CASSPISSRSYNEQFF
TRBD2	TRBV19	TRBJ2-7	-	TGTGCCAGTAGTATCAGCGGGAGGGCTTCCTACGAGCAGTACTTC	CASSISGRASYEQYF
TRBD2	TRBV4-3	TRBJ2-1	-	TGCGCCAGCAGCCAAGATATACTAGCGGGAGGGGTGAATGAGCAGTTCTTC	CASSQDILAGGVNEQFF
TRBD1	TRBV5-1	TRBJ2-5	once	TGCGCCAGCAGCCCCATCCCTGGGACAGATCAAGAGACCCAGTACTTC	CASSPIPGTDQETQYF
-	TRBV2	TRBJ2-6	-	TGTGCCAGGGGAGCGGGCGATAGCTCTGGGGCCAACGTCCTGACTTTC	CARGAGDSSGANVLTF
-	TRBV28	TRBJ1-1	-	TGTGCCAGCGGGGGGCACACTGAAGCTTTCTTT	CASGGHTEAFF
-	TRBV5-1	TRBJ1-2	-	TGCGCCAGCAGCTTGGCGTTCTTGGATGGCTACACCTTC	CASSLAFLDGYTF
-	TRBV19	TRBJ1-1	-	TGTGCCAGTAGTCCCCGGCGGGACACCTACACTGAAGCTTTCTTT	CASSPRRDTYTEAFF
-	TRBV11-2	TRBJ1-4	once	TGTGCCAGCAGCTTACGGACAGATAATGAAAAACTGTTTTTT	CASSLRTDNEKLFF
-	TRBV5-1	TRBJ2-1	-	TGCGCCAGCAGCTTGTGGCGCAATGAGCAGTTCTTC	CASSLWRNEQFF
-	TRBV25-1	TRBJ2-1	-	TGTGCCAGCAGCCGGGGAGAAACAAATGAGCAGTTCTTC	CASSRGETNEQFF
-	TRBV28	TRBJ2-7	-	TGTGCCAGCAGCCCACCCTTGTGGCGGGCGGCCACCACCTATTGGGAGCAGTACTTC	CASSPPLWRAATTYWEQYF
-	TRBV6-1	TRBJ1-2	few	TGTGCCAGCAGTGAACGGGGCTATGGCTACACCTTC	CASSERGYGYTF
TRBD1	TRBV6-5	TRBJ1-4	-	TGTGCCAGCAGTTACTCGACAGGGCCTAATGAAAAACTGTTTTTT	CASSYSTGPNEKLFF
TRBD2	TRBV28	TRBJ2-2	-	TGTGCCAGCAAGATTTTTAGCGGGAGTCTAACCGGGGAGCTGTTTTTT	CASKIFSGSLTGELFF
TRBD2	TRBV28	TRBJ2-1	-	TGTGCCAGCAGTTCGTTCGGCGGGAGTAGTGTGAATGAGCAGTTCTTC	CASSSFGGSSVNEQFF
TRBD2	TRBV4-1	TRBJ2-4	-	TGCGCCAGCAGCCATCCCCTAGAGCGGGAGGGGAAAAACATTCAGTACTTC	CASSHPLEREGKNIQYF
TRBD2	TRBV4-1	TRBJ2-3	-	TGCGCCAGCAGCCAAGAACTAGCGGGGGGCACAGATACGCAGTATTTT	CASSQELAGGTDTQYF
-	TRBV2	TRBJ2-7	-	TGTGCCAGCAGTGAAGTGCGGATCGCAGCCTACGAGCAGTACTTC	CASSEVRIAAYEQYF
TRBD2	TRBV4-2	TRBJ2-5	-	TGTGCCAGCAGCCCGTCCGGAGCGGGGGGGCCGGGAGAGACCCAGTACTTC	CASSPSGAGGPGETQYF
-	TRBV20-1	TRBJ2-7	-	TGCAGTGCTCCTTCCTTCGACGAGCAGTACTTC	CSAPSFDEQYF
-	TRBV28	TRBJ2-1	-	TGTGCCAGCAGTTTAATGCAGGGTGCCTACAATGAGCAGTTCTTC	CASSLMQGAYNEQFF
-	TRBV29-1	TRBJ2-3	-	TGCAGCGTCGTAGCGCCAAGCACAGATACGCAGTATTTT	CSVVAPSTDTQYF
-	TRBV4-1	TRBJ1-1	-	TGCGCCAGCAGCCAAGTAAACAGGGAAAGGACTGAAGCTTTCTTT	CASSQVNRERTEAFF
-	TRBV7-7	TRBJ1-1	-	TGTGCTAGCAGTCTTAACCGGGACACTGAAGCTTTCTTT	CASSLNRDTEAFF
-	TRBV11-2	TRBJ2-7	once	TGTGCCAGCAGCTTATCGGCAGGGGGGGTGGAGCAGTACTTC	CASSLSAGGVEQYF
-	TRBV11-3	TRBJ2-3	few	TGTGCCAGCAGCTTTCGCACAGGGACCACTAGCACAGATACGCAGTATTTT	CASSFRTGTTSTDTQYF
TRBD1	TRBV7-7	TRBJ2-7	few	TGTGCTAGCAGCCTGACCGGGACAGGGCCCCTCTACGAGCAGTACTTC	CASSLTGTGPLYEQYF
-	TRBV5-3	TRBJ1-6	many	TGTGCCAGAAGCTTGGGACAGGCGAATTCACCCCTCCACTTT	CARSLGQANSPLHF
-	TRBV4-3	TRBJ1-2	-	TGCGCCAGCAGCCAAGGGGCAGGGACCCATGGCTACACCTTC	CASSQGAGTHGYTF
-	TRBV10-2	TRBJ1-1	once	TGCGCCAGCAGTGACCCCCCCGGAAGAACAGCCGGGAACACTGAAGCTTTCTTT	CASSDPPGRTAGNTEAFF
-	TRBV5-5	TRBJ2-6	-	TGTGCCAGCAGCGTCCCTAGGGTTAAGGCCAACGTCCTGACTTTC	CASSVPRVKANVLTF
TRBD1	TRBV11-3	TRBJ2-3	once	TGTGCCAGCAGCAAAAACAGGGGTACGCAGTATTTT	CASSKNRGTQYF
-	TRBV6-1	TRBJ2-3	-	TGTGCCAGCAGTGAAGCGCTTGGGGTTTTCACAGATACGCAGTATTTT	CASSEALGVFTDTQYF
-	TRBV18	TRBJ2-7	-	TGTGCCAGCTCACCCGAGACAGGATTAACCTACGAGCAGTACTTC	CASSPETGLTYEQYF